This entry is about one T cell receptor beta chain. Libraries were prepared by immunoSEQ multiplex PCR; TCRdb keeps only in-frame clonotypes and omits some of them. Of about 84,000 clones listed, around 85% are singletons. This entry is derived from a study of T cell responses to AZD1222 COVID-19 vaccine. The sequencing here drew on peripheral blood, taken 28 days after the second AZD1222 dose. The clonotype comes from an adult who received the AZD1222 COVID-19 vaccine.

The CDR3 DNA sequence: TGCGCCAGCAGCTTGGTCGGCGGGGGCGCGGAAAAACTGTTTTTT. Translation gives CASSLVGGGAEKLFF. The chain joins TRBV5-1 to TRBJ1-4, with a possible D match to TRBD1 (6 bases). The CDR3 totals 15 residues. The V end was cut by 0 bases, the J end by 8 bases, with 14 bases between. Looked up from germline, CDR1 is SGHRS and CDR2 is YFSETQ. Full variable domain (outside the CDR3, taken from reference TRBV5-1 and TRBJ1-4): KAGVTQTPRYLIKTRGQQVTLSCSPISGHRSVSWYQQTPGQGLQFLFEYFSETQRNKGNFPGRFSGRQFSNSRSEMNVSTLELGDSALYLCASSLVGGGAEKLFFGSGTQLSVL.